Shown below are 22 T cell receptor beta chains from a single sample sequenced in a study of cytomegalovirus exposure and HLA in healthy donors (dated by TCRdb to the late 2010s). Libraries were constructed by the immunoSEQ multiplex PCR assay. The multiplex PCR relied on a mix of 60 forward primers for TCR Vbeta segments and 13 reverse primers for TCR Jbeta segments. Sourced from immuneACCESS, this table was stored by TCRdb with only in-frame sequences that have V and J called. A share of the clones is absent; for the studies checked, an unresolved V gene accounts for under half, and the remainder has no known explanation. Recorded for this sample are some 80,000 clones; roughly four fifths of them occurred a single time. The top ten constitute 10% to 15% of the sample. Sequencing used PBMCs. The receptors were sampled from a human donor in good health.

CDR3 region: CASSSRQGLGEKLFF. As DNA, the CDR3 is TGTGCCAGCAGTTCCAGACAGGGTCTAGGCGAAAAACTGTTTTTT. The chain employs TRBV27 and TRBJ1-4, with 7 bases lining up with TRBD1. The length of the CDR3 is 15 residues. Trimming took 4 bases from V and 8 from J; bases not matched to a gene: 10. The V gene's germline CDR1 is MNHEY and CDR2 SMNVEV (reference sequence).

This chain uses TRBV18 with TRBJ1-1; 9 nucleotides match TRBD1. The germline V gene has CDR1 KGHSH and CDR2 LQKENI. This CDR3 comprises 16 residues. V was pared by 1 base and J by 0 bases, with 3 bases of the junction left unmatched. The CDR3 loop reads CASSPRDRAVNTEAFF. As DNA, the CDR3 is TGTGCCAGCTCACCACGGGACAGGGCGGTGAACACTGAAGCTTTCTTT.

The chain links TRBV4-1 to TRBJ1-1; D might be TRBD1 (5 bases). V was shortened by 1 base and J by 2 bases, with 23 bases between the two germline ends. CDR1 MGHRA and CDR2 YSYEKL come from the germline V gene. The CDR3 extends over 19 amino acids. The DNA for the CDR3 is TGCGCCAGCAGCCAAGTTTTAAGCGGTTCGGGACTCTTAAACACTGAAGCTTTCTTT. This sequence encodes CASSQVLSGSGLLNTEAFF.

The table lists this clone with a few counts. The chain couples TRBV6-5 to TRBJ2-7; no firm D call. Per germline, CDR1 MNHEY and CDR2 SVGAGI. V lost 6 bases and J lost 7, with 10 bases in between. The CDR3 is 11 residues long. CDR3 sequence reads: CASSRLWEQYF. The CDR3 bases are TGTGCCAGCAGCCGACTCTGGGAGCAGTACTTC.

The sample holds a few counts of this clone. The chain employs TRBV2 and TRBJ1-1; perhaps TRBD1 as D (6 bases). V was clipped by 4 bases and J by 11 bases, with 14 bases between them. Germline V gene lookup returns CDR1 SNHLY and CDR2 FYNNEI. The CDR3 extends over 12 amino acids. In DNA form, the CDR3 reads TGTGCCAGCAGTGTACAGGGCCTCACGGCTTTCTTT. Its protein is CASSVQGLTAFF.

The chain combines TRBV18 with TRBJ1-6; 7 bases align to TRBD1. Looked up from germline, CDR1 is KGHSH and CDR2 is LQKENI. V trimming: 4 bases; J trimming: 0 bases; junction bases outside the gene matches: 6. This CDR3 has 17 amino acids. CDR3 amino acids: CASSQSTGSSYNSPLHF. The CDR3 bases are TGTGCCAGCTCACAATCGACAGGGAGCTCCTATAATTCACCCCTCCACTTT.

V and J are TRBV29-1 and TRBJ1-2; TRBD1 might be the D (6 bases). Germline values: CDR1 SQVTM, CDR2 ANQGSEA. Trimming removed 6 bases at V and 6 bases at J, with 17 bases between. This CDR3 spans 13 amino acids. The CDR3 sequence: CSVGTGLSDGYTF. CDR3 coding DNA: TGCAGCGTGGGTACAGGGCTCTCGGATGGCTACACCTTC.

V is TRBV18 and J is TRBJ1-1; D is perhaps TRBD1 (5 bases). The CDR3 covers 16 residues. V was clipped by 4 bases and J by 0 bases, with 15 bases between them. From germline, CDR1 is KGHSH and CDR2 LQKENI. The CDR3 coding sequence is TGTGCCAGCTCACTTCTTGACAGCGACATGAACACTGAAGCTTTCTTT. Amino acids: CASSLLDSDMNTEAFF.

The CDR3 protein is CASSRAGTGGYEQYF. The CDR3 DNA reads as TGTGCCAGCAGCCGGGCCGGGACAGGGGGGTACGAGCAGTACTTC. The genes are TRBV11-2 and TRBJ2-7; 11 bases align to TRBD1. The CDR3 has 15 residues. The V and J ends lost 5 bases and 4 bases, in that order; junction bases with no gene match: 7. Germline values: CDR1 SGHAT, CDR2 FQNNGV.

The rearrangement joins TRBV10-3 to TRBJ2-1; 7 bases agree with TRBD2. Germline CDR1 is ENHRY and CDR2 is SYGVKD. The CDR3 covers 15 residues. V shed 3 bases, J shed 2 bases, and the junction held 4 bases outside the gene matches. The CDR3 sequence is CAISDPGLTYNEQFF. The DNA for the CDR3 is TGTGCCATCAGTGACCCGGGACTAACCTACAATGAGCAGTTCTTC.

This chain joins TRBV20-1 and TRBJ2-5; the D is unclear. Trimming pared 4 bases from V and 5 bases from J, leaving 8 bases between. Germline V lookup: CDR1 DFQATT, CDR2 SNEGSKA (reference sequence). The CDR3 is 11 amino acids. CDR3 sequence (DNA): TGCAGTGCTAACAAATGGGAGACCCAGTACTTC. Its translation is CSANKWETQYF.

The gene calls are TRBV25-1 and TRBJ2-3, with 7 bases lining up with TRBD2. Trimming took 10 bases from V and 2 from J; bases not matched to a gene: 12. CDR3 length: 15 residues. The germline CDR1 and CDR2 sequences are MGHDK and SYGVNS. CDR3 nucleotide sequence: TGTGCCACCACCAGGAGCGGGGCAAACACAGATACGCAGTATTTT. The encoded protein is CATTRSGANTDTQYF.

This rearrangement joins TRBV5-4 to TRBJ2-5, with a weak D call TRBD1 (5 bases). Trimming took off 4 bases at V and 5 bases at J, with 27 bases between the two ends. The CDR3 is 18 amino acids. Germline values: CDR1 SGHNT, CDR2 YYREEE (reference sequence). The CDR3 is CASSLRTRSTSRHETQYF. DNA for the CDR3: TGTGCCAGCAGCCTACGGACAAGATCTACGAGTCGGCACGAGACCCAGTACTTC.

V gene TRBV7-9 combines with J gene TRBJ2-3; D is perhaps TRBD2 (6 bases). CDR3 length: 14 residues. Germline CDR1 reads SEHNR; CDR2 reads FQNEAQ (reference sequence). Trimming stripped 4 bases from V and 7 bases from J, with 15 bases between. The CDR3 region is CASSSVTSSHTQYF. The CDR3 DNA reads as TGTGCCAGCAGCTCTGTGACTAGTTCGCATACGCAGTATTTT.

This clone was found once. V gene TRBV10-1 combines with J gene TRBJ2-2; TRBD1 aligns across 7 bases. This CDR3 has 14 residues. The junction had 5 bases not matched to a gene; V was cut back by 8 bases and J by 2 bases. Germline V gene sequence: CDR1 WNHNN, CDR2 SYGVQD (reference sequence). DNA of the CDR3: TGCGCCAGCTCGGGACAGCCAAACACCGGGGAGCTGTTTTTT. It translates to CASSGQPNTGELFF.

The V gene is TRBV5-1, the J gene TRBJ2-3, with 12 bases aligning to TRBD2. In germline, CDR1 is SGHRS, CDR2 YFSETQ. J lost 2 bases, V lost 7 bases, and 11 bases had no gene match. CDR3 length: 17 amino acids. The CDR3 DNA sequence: TGCGCCAGCGGCGGTCCGACTAGCGGGGGCCCCACAGATACGCAGTATTTT. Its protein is CASGGPTSGGPTDTQYF.

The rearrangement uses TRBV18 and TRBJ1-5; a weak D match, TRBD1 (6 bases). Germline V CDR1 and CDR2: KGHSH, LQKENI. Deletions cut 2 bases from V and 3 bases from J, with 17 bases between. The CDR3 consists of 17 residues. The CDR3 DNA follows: TGTGCCAGCTCACCATCAGCCCATGACAGGACCAATCAGCCCCAGCATTTT. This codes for CASSPSAHDRTNQPQHF.

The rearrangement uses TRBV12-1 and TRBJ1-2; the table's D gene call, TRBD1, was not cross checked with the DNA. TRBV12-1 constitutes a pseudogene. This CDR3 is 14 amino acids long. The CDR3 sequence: CASSFGDRVDGYTF. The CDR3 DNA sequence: TGTGCCAGCAGCTTTGGCGACAGGGTAGATGGCTACACCTTC.

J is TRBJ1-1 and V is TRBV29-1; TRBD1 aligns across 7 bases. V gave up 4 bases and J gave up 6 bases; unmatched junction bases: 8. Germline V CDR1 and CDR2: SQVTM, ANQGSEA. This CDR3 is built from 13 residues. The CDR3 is CSVGGGRGSEAFF. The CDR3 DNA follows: TGCAGCGTTGGAGGGGGCCGTGGCTCTGAAGCTTTCTTT.

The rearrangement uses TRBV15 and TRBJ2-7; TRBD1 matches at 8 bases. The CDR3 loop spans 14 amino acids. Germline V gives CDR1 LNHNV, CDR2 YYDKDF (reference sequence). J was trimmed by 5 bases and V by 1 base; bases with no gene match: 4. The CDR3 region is CATSRGQGYDEQYF. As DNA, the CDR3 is TGTGCCACCAGCAGAGGACAGGGGTATGACGAGCAGTACTTC. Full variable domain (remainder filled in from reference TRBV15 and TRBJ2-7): DAMVIQNPRYQVTQFGKPVTLSCSQTLNHNVMYWYQQKSSQAPKLLFHYYDKDFNNEADTPDNFQSRRPNTSFCFLDIRSPGLGDTAMYLCATSRGQGYDEQYFGPGTRLTVT.

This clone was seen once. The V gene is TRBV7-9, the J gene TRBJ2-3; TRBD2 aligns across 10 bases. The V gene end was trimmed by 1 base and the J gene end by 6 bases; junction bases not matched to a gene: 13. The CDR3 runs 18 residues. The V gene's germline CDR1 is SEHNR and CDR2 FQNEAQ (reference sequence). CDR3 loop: CASSLVAASGGPLDTQYF. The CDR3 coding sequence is TGTGCCAGCAGCTTAGTAGCGGCTAGCGGGGGCCCGCTGGATACGCAGTATTTT. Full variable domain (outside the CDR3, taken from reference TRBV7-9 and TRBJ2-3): DTGVSQNPRHKITKRGQNVTFRCDPISEHNRLYWYRQTLGQGPEFLTYFQNEAQLEKSRLLSDRFSAERPKGSFSTLEIQRTEQGDSAMYLCASSLVAASGGPLDTQYFGPGTRLTVL.

For the CDR3, the DNA is TGTGCCAGCAGCGTGACAACAGCTAACTATGGCTACACCTTC. Its translation is CASSVTTANYGYTF. The chain has TRBV5-6 and TRBJ1-2; D uncertain. Germline CDR1 and CDR2: SGHDT and YYEEEE. The CDR3 has 14 residues. V lost 4 bases, J lost 0 bases, and 10 bases lay in between.